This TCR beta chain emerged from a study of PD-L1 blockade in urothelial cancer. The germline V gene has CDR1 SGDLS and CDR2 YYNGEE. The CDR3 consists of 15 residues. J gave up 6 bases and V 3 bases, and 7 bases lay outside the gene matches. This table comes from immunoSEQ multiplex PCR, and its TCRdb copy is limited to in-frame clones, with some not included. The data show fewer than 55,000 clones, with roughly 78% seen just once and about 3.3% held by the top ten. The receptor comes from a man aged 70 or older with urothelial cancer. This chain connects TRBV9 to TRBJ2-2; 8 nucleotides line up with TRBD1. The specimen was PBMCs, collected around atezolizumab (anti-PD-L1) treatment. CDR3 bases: TGTGCCAGCAGCGCGAGGACAGGGAAGGCCGGGGAGCTGTTTTTT. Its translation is CASSARTGKAGELFF.